Listed below are T cell receptor beta chains from one sample, sequenced in a study of blood T cell repertoires in COVID-19. The protocol was immunoSEQ multiplex PCR, while the TCRdb copy is restricted to in-frame clones and leaves out a portion. Here the sample spans 35,000 to 45,000 clones, roughly 92% being singletons. The specimen sequenced was peripheral blood. The receptor source for this set is a man in his fifties with COVID-19, enrolled during active disease. Each CDR3 is given with its conserved first and last residue. The D gene is left open where the match is weak. Some rows mark clone size as missing; the rest say once, few, many or name a class of expanded clone.

.	.	TRBV29-1	TRBJ1-4	TGCAGCGTTCGGGACTTAGGGGAAAAACTGTTTTTT	CSVRDLGEKLFF
.	TRBD2	TRBV29-1	TRBJ2-5	TGCAGCGTTGAACTCGGCGGGAGGGGAGAGACCCAGTACTTC	CSVELGGRGETQYF
.	TRBD1	TRBV2	TRBJ2-7	TGTGCCAGCAGCAACAGGGGGTTCTCCTACGAGCAGTACTTC	CASSNRGFSYEQYF
once	TRBD1	TRBV4-1	TRBJ1-3	TGCGCCAGCAGCCAGGGACAGGGCACTGGAAACACCATATATTTT	CASSQGQGTGNTIYF
once	.	TRBV19	TRBJ1-1	TGTGCCAGTAGTTTGATGACCGGGGAGGCTGAAGCTTTCTTT	CASSLMTGEAEAFF
.	.	TRBV28	TRBJ1-3	TGTGCCAGCAGTTTCCTGACACCCCGGCCCTTTGGAAACACCATATATTTT	CASSFLTPRPFGNTIYF
.	.	TRBV6-5	TRBJ2-7	TGTGCCAGCAGTTACTCGCAGGGCCGAGAGCAGTACTTC	CASSYSQGREQYF
.	.	TRBV30	TRBJ1-3	TGTGCCTGGAGTGCGACTAGGGGCTCTGGAAACACCATATATTTT	CAWSATRGSGNTIYF
.	.	TRBV3-1/TRBV3-2	TRBJ2-2	TGTGCCAGCAGCAAGACAGTGGTGGGGGAGCTGTTTTTT	CASSKTVVGELFF
.	TRBD2	TRBV10-3	TRBJ2-3	TGTGCCACGAGGAGAGGCGGGAGTCAGACAGATACGCAGTATTTT	CATRRGGSQTDTQYF
.	TRBD2	TRBV19	TRBJ2-2	TGTGCCAGTAGTATAGGCAGGGCGGCGGGAGGGCCCCCAGAAAACACCGGGGAGCTGTTTTTT	CASSIGRAAGGPPENTGELFF
.	.	TRBV5-1	TRBJ2-3	TGCGCCAGCAGCTTATCTGGAGCCTTGCAGGATACGCAGTATTTT	CASSLSGALQDTQYF
.	TRBD1	TRBV24-1	TRBJ2-1	TGTGCCACCAGTGACACCACAGGGGGCAATGAGCAGTTCTTC	CATSDTTGGNEQFF
once	.	TRBV18	TRBJ1-2	TGTGCCAGCTCACCAGGGACACTCAACTATGGCTACACCTTC	CASSPGTLNYGYTF
.	TRBD1	TRBV3-1/TRBV3-2	TRBJ2-7	TGTGCCAGCAGCCAAGGGACAGGGGGCTCCTACGAGCAGTACTTC	CASSQGTGGSYEQYF
few	TRBD1	TRBV7-2	TRBJ2-3	TGTGCCAGCAGCCCTAGGACAGGGTGGCCAGATACGCAGTATTTT	CASSPRTGWPDTQYF
once	.	TRBV6-2/TRBV6-3	TRBJ2-5	TGTGCCAGCAGCCGCGGGACAGCGACCACCCAAGAGACCCAGTACTTC	CASSRGTATTQETQYF
.	TRBD1	TRBV18	TRBJ1-2	TGTGCCAGCTCACCTGCGGGACAGGGGGATTATGGCTACACCTTC	CASSPAGQGDYGYTF
few	.	TRBV30	TRBJ1-5	TGTGCCTGGAATGTCGGGGGAAATCAGCCCCAGCATTTT	CAWNVGGNQPQHF
.	.	TRBV7-2	TRBJ1-1	TGTGCCAGCAGCTTGATTCAGGGACTTGTGAACACTGAAGCTTTCTTT	CASSLIQGLVNTEAFF
.	.	TRBV30	TRBJ1-4	TGTGCCTGGAATGGAGGCGGGAATGAAAAACTGTTTTTT	CAWNGGGNEKLFF
.	TRBD2	TRBV4-1	TRBJ2-3	TGCGCCAGCAGCCAAGGACCCGGGACTAGCGGGACAGATACGCAGTATTTT	CASSQGPGTSGTDTQYF
once	TRBD2	TRBV6-5	TRBJ2-1	TGTGCCAGCGGGGGGCTAGCGGGCAATGAGCAGTTCTTC	CASGGLAGNEQFF
.	.	TRBV5-6	TRBJ2-2	TGTGCCAGCAGCCCCTTGACAGCCCTGAACACCGGGGAGCTGTTTTTT	CASSPLTALNTGELFF
.	.	TRBV7-7	TRBJ2-1	TGTGCTAGTAGCCCCTACAGGGACCCTAACAATGAGCAGTTCTTC	CASSPYRDPNNEQFF
.	TRBD2	TRBV19	TRBJ2-3	TGTGCCAGTAGTCCCCAACCTCCTAGCGGGAGGGGTACAGATACGCAGTATTTT	CASSPQPPSGRGTDTQYF
.	TRBD2	TRBV7-2	TRBJ2-7	TGTGCCAGCAGCTTAATTGTGGCGGGAGTCTACGAGCAGTACTTC	CASSLIVAGVYEQYF
.	.	TRBV19	TRBJ2-3	TGTGCCAGTAGCACACTCCGCGGAGATACGCAGTATTTT	CASSTLRGDTQYF
.	.	TRBV4-2	TRBJ2-1	TGTGCCAGCAGCCAAGAAGCGAGACTAGGATACAATGAGCAGTTCTTC	CASSQEARLGYNEQFF
few	TRBD1	TRBV5-1	TRBJ2-1	TGCGCCAGCAGCATCCAGACAGGGGACTACAATGAGCAGTTCTTC	CASSIQTGDYNEQFF
once	.	TRBV6-2/TRBV6-3	TRBJ1-5	TGTGCCAGCAGTTACGCAGGTCAGCCCCAGCATTTT	CASSYAGQPQHF
.	.	TRBV3-1/TRBV3-2	TRBJ1-3	TGTGCCAGCAGCCCACAGACGGGGACTGGAAACACCATATATTTT	CASSPQTGTGNTIYF
.	TRBD1	TRBV6-4	TRBJ1-2	TGTGCCAGCAGCGACACAGGGGGCTATGGCTACACCTTC	CASSDTGGYGYTF
.	.	TRBV4-3	TRBJ1-3	TGCGCCAGCAGCCAAGGGTCCGTAGCGGCCGGAAACACCATATATTTT	CASSQGSVAAGNTIYF
.	.	TRBV30	TRBJ2-3	TGTGCCTGGAGTCAGACTGGTGGGACGCAGTATTTT	CAWSQTGGTQYF
.	TRBD2	TRBV5-1	TRBJ2-7	TGCGCCAGCAGCTTAACTAGCGGGGCCACCTCCTACGAGCAGTACTTC	CASSLTSGATSYEQYF
.	.	TRBV4-3	TRBJ1-3	TGCGCCAGCAGCCAAGATTGGGGGAGGGTCCCGTGGAACACCATATATTTT	CASSQDWGRVPWNTIYF
.	.	TRBV11-3	TRBJ2-3	TGTGCCAGCAGCAAACAGGGCAAGGAGGCAGATACGCAGTATTTT	CASSKQGKEADTQYF
.	.	TRBV27	TRBJ1-6	TGTGCCAGCAGTCAGGGTATCGATTCACCCCTCCACTTT	CASSQGIDSPLHF
once	.	TRBV3-1/TRBV3-2	TRBJ2-2	TGTGCCAGCAGCCAAGGTCGGCAGGGTAATAGGGCCGGGGAGCTGTTTTTT	CASSQGRQGNRAGELFF
.	.	TRBV6-2/TRBV6-3	TRBJ2-7	TGTGCCAGCAGCCCCCGGGACACCTACGAGCAGTACTTC	CASSPRDTYEQYF
.	.	TRBV5-1	TRBJ2-3	TGCGCCAGCAGCGTAAGTCGGGAGAGGGGTACAGATACGCAGTATTTT	CASSVSRERGTDTQYF
.	TRBD2	TRBV9	TRBJ2-7	TGTGCCAGCAGCGTAGGGGCCGGGACTAGCGGTTCCTACGAGCAGTACTTC	CASSVGAGTSGSYEQYF
.	TRBD1	TRBV6-5	TRBJ2-7	TGTGCCAGCAGTTATGACAGGGGAACCTACGAGCAGTACTTC	CASSYDRGTYEQYF
.	TRBD1	TRBV5-1	TRBJ1-1	TGCGCCAGCAGCTTGGACGGGACAGAGAACACTGAAGCTTTCTTT	CASSLDGTENTEAFF
.	TRBD2	TRBV2	TRBJ2-1	TGTGCCAGCAGTCGAGTAGCGGGAGGGGGCAATGAGCAGTTCTTC	CASSRVAGGGNEQFF
.	.	TRBV19	TRBJ1-1	TGTGCCAGTAGTATACAGGAGGGTCGTCGGACTGAAGCTTTCTTT	CASSIQEGRRTEAFF
.	.	TRBV21-1	TRBJ1-6	TGTGCCAGCAGCCTCCCCGAAAGGGACAGGGGGCTTAATTCACCCCTCCACTTT	CASSLPERDRGLNSPLHF
.	TRBD1	TRBV12-5	TRBJ2-7	TGTGCTAGTGCCCACGGGACAGGGGGCTACGAGCAGTACTTC	CASAHGTGGYEQYF
.	.	TRBV5-1	TRBJ1-1	TGCGCCAGCAGCTTGGATGTGGAGCACACTGAAGCTTTCTTT	CASSLDVEHTEAFF
once	.	TRBV24-1	TRBJ2-3	TGTGCCACCAGTGATTTGCGGGGGGCCGCAGATACGCAGTATTTT	CATSDLRGAADTQYF